The 18 T cell receptor beta chains given below trace back to one sample, sequenced in a study of blood T cell repertoires in COVID-19. Assay: immunoSEQ multiplex PCR; the TCRdb copy retains only in-frame clones and omits some. The sample consists of around 200,000 clones, roughly 85% of them appearing once. Sequenced sample: PBMCs or T cells enriched from blood (not recorded which). These receptors were taken from a man aged 35 to 55 who had recovered from COVID-19.

Only one count was recorded for this clone. The chain combines TRBV2 with TRBJ1-5; D perhaps matches TRBD1 (5 bases). CDR1 is SNHLY and CDR2 is FYNNEI in the germline V gene. CDR3 length: 14 residues. V was clipped by 6 bases and J by 3 bases, with 12 bases between them. The CDR3 here is CASRLDSINQPQHF. As DNA, the CDR3 is TGTGCCAGCAGGCTAGACAGCATCAATCAGCCCCAGCATTTT.

This clone was seen a handful of times. The V gene is TRBV4-2, the J gene TRBJ2-7; 7 bases align to TRBD1. Germline V lookup: CDR1 LGHNA, CDR2 YNFKEQ. Trimming cost V 4 bases and J 1 base; bases outside gene matches: 7. This CDR3 contains 15 residues. The CDR3 DNA sequence: TGTGCCAGCAGCCGCGGACAGGATAAATCCTACGAGCAGTACTTC. Protein product: CASSRGQDKSYEQYF.

This rearrangement joins TRBV16 to TRBJ2-1; D is ambiguous. CDR1 is KGHSY and CDR2 is FQNENV in the germline V gene. V shed 2 bases and J shed 9 bases, with 8 bases lying between them. The CDR3 is made up of 12 amino acids. CDR3 protein: CASSQINSEQFF. The CDR3 nucleotides are TGTGCCAGCAGCCAAATTAACAGTGAGCAGTTCTTC.

Of note for this clone: Other DNA sequences in the sample encode the same CDR3. The chain employs TRBV18 and TRBJ1-1; no firm D call. Looked up from germline, CDR1 is KGHSH and CDR2 is LQKENI. The V and J ends lost 0 bases and 2 bases respectively, with 7 bases between them. This CDR3 is 14 amino acids long. Here the CDR3 DNA reads TGTGCCAGCTCACCACCGGGAGGAAACACTGAAGCTTTCTTT. Residues: CASSPPGGNTEAFF. Together with reference TRBV18 and TRBJ1-1, the CDR3 gives the full variable domain: NAGVMQNPRHLVRRRGQEARLRCSPMKGHSHVYWYRQLPEEGLKFMVYLQKENIIDESGMPKERFSAEFPKEGPSILRIQQVVRGDSAAYFCASSPPGGNTEAFFGQGTRLTVV.

This clone was counted only a few times. The rearrangement uses TRBV3-1 (or the pseudogene TRBV3-2) and TRBJ2-7; 7 bases line up with TRBD2. Germline CDR1 reads LGHDT; CDR2 reads YNNKEL (reference sequence). Trimming removed 1 base from V and 5 bases from J; junction bases left unmatched: 5. The CDR3 consists of 14 residues. The CDR3 coding sequence is TGTGCCAGCAGCCAAGCGGGAGGACTTAACGAGCAGTACTTC. It specifies CASSQAGGLNEQYF.

This chain uses TRBV10-2 with TRBJ1-5; D ambiguous. The CDR3 runs 15 residues. Germline values: CDR1 WSHSY, CDR2 SAAADI. V gave up 6 bases and J gave up 0 bases, with 12 bases separating them. The CDR3 bases are TGCGCCAGCAGCCCGGCGGATTTTAGCAATCAGCCCCAGCATTTT. It yields the protein CASSPADFSNQPQHF.

The chain uses TRBV9 and TRBJ2-7, with D perhaps TRBD2 (6 bases). V shed 4 bases and J shed 3 bases, with 14 bases lying between them. Looked up from germline, CDR1 is SGDLS and CDR2 is YYNGEE. This CDR3 has 14 residues. This CDR3 reads CASSNQRVSYEQYF. DNA of the CDR3: TGTGCCAGCAGCAATCAGCGGGTGAGCTACGAGCAGTACTTC. The full variable domain, completed using reference TRBV9 and TRBJ2-7, is DSGVTQTPKHLITATGQRVTLRCSPRSGDLSVYWYQQSLDQGLQFLIQYYNGEERAKGNILERFSAQQFPDLHSELNLSSLELGDSALYFCASSNQRVSYEQYFGPGTRLTVT.

CDR3 amino acids: CAWSVLEGSEQYF. The CDR3, as DNA: TGTGCCTGGAGTGTACTAGAAGGGTCCGAGCAGTACTTC. The rearrangement joins TRBV30 to TRBJ2-7; D is possibly TRBD2 (5 bases). The V end lost 0 bases, the J end lost 6 bases, and 12 bases lay between the germline ends. CDR1 and CDR2 from the germline V gene are GTSNPN and SVGIG (reference sequence). The CDR3 spans 13 residues.

V and J are TRBV6-5 and TRBJ2-1; 12 nucleotides align to TRBD1. This CDR3 has 14 amino acids. Losses at the gene ends were 10 bases for V and 7 bases for J; bases not matched to a gene: 8. The germline V gene has CDR1 MNHEY and CDR2 SVGAGI. Written as DNA, the CDR3 is TGTGCCATTCAACCGGGACAGGGGGCGAATGAGCAGTTCTTC. Encoded protein: CAIQPGQGANEQFF.

The chain has TRBV19 and TRBJ2-7, with a weak D call TRBD1 (5 bases). The CDR3 contains 13 residues. Germline loops: CDR1 LNHDA, CDR2 SQIVND (reference sequence). Trimming removed 6 bases from V and 7 bases from J, with 16 bases in between. The CDR3, as DNA: TGTGCCAGTAGCAATATCGAAGGGGTAGAGCAGTACTTC. Translation gives CASSNIEGVEQYF.

The DNA of the CDR3 is TGTGCCAGCAGCTTAGTTGGGACTAGCGGCCAATACGAGCAGTACTTC. Translated, it gives CASSLVGTSGQYEQYF. J is TRBJ2-7 and V is TRBV7-2; 11 bases are shared with TRBD2. V was clipped by 1 base and J by 4 bases; unmatched bases: 6. Looked up from germline, CDR1 is SGHTA and CDR2 is FQGNSA. CDR3 size: 16 residues.

This rearrangement joins TRBV27 to TRBJ1-1; D not resolved. This CDR3 has 13 residues. Trimming cost V 5 bases and J 6 bases, with 13 bases left between them. CDR1 is MNHEY, CDR2 SMNVEV, per germline (reference sequence). The CDR3, as DNA: TGTGCCAGCAGTGAAGAATTCCGGGCTGAAGCTTTCTTT. It yields the protein CASSEEFRAEAFF.

The chain's CDR3 is CAWTPLSGVNTEAFF. The CDR3 nucleotides read TGTGCCTGGACCCCTTTATCGGGGGTGAACACTGAAGCTTTCTTT. The chain employs TRBV30 and TRBJ1-1; a possible D gene is TRBD1 (5 bases). Germline-derived CDR1 and CDR2 are GTSNPN and SVGIG (reference sequence). The CDR3 is 15 residues long. Trimming cost V 4 bases and J 0 bases, with 15 bases left between them.

This chain joins TRBV19 and TRBJ2-7, with D perhaps matching TRBD1 (6 bases). This CDR3 comprises 15 residues. Trimming shortened V by 6 bases and J by 5 bases, and 20 bases separated the two germline ends. Germline V CDR1 and CDR2: LNHDA, SQIVND (reference sequence). The CDR3 loop reads CASSPSGTRGHEQYF. The CDR3, as DNA: TGTGCCAGTAGCCCCTCCGGGACAAGGGGCCACGAGCAGTACTTC. Full variable domain (remainder filled in from reference TRBV19 and TRBJ2-7): DGGITQSPKYLFRKEGQNVTLSCEQNLNHDAMYWYRQDPGQGLRLIYYSQIVNDFQKGDIAEGYSVSREKKESFPLTVTSAQKNPTAFYLCASSPSGTRGHEQYFGPGTRLTVT.

The rearrangement joins TRBV7-9 to TRBJ2-7; 10 bases map to TRBD1. This CDR3 spans 15 amino acids. Per the germline V gene, CDR1 is SEHNR and CDR2 is FQNEAQ (reference sequence). The V segment lost 3 bases and the J segment 6 bases; nucleotides outside the gene matches: 8. In DNA, the CDR3 is TGTGCCAGCAGCTTCGGACAGGGGGATGCCGGCGAGCAGTACTTC. Protein product: CASSFGQGDAGEQYF. The whole variable domain, remainder taken from reference TRBV7-9 and TRBJ2-7, is DTGVSQNPRHKITKRGQNVTFRCDPISEHNRLYWYRQTLGQGPEFLTYFQNEAQLEKSRLLSDRFSAERPKGSFSTLEIQRTEQGDSAMYLCASSFGQGDAGEQYFGPGTRLTVT.

The chain links TRBV28 to TRBJ2-2; maybe TRBD2 (6 bases). The CDR3 totals 15 residues. Trimming pared 7 bases from V and 1 base from J, leaving 13 bases between. The germline gives CDR1 MDHEN, CDR2 SYDVKM. The CDR3 region is CASTRASVNTGELFF. DNA for the CDR3: TGTGCCAGCACGCGGGCTAGCGTGAACACCGGGGAGCTGTTTTTT.

The chain is built from TRBV5-1 and TRBJ1-1, with D perhaps matching TRBD1 (6 bases). The germline CDR1 and CDR2 sequences are SGHRS and YFSETQ. The CDR3 runs to 14 residues. Trimming pared 6 bases from V and 1 base from J, leaving 13 bases between. The chain's CDR3 is CASNTKTGNTEAFF. The CDR3 DNA reads TGCGCCAGCAACACGAAGACAGGGAACACTGAAGCTTTCTTT.

The rearrangement links TRBV19 to TRBJ1-2, with TRBD1 as a possible D gene (6 bases). V was shortened by 5 bases and J by 6 bases, with 13 bases between the two germline ends. The CDR3 is 13 amino acids. Germline lookup yields CDR1 LNHDA and CDR2 SQIVND (reference sequence). CDR3 DNA: TGTGCCAGTAGTCCTCAGGGGCGCGATGGCTACACCTTC. Translating it yields CASSPQGRDGYTF.